The following is a T cell receptor (beta chain) sequence with its context. Many counts were recorded for this clonotype. No antigen is known for it. No quality values exist for individual bases; no much larger clone is one base distant. Library prep was done by 5' RACE. Sequencing took place on an Illumina HiSeq 2000. Template switching introduced a universal primer binding site; the final cDNA contained a unique molecular identifier, enabling accurate counting of TCR cDNA molecules. Specific primers in the conserved constant-segment region were used to synthesize first-strand cDNA for TCR alpha and beta chains. Each cDNA library was double barcoded, with a SMART-Mk sample barcode plus Illumina barcodes, to control for contamination. TruSeq adapter sequences along with Illumina sample barcodes were introduced in two successive PCR steps. Sequencing of the TCR alpha and beta cDNA libraries was done on the Illumina HiSeq platform using custom primers. From the authors' description of their analysis: MiGEC processed the raw reads to extract unique molecular identifiers, while MiXCR was used to determine the CDR3 positions. Recombination models were inferred per individual with the repgenHMM and IGoR tools using an EM algorithm. Shared clonotype analysis was performed with the tcR package in R, normalizing sharing by the product of cloneset sizes. To study raw recombination without the effects of thymic and clonal selection, out-of-frame nonproductive sequences were analyzed. TCRdb took the public reads, trimmed them with fastp at Q25, ran MiXCR for clone calling and kept in-frame beta chains. One record per CDR3 amino acid sequence lists the most common genes and DNA. These V and J calls derive from TCRdb rather than the authors' analysis. This sample has about 210,000 distinct CDR3 sequences in its table, and less than 9.5% of those were observed once. The ten largest clonotypes hold 4% to 6% of the sample.

This entry comes from a study of identical twins (dated by TCRdb to 2016 to 2017). A note on the overall study: The study deep-sequenced TCR alpha and beta repertoires from monozygotic twins, unrelated adults of various ages and cord blood to test whether fetal clonotypes persist. To rule out contamination, the twin experiments were replicated at different times with different library preparation protocols. General study outcomes and caveats: Conclusions relied on cross-sectional statistical analysis, since the same donors could not be followed over many years. The excess sharing between twins in beta out-of-frame sequences was weaker because fewer shared sequences reduced the signal-to-noise ratio. In monozygotic twins, out-of-frame TCR alpha sharing was systematically underestimated by recombination models, although the models agreed with sharing between unrelated individuals. Abundant cord blood beta clonotypes carried fewer insertions; young adult naive repertoires showed a weaker similar trend, while memory repertoires showed none. Zero-insertion analyses could be partly confounded by invariant T cells such as MAIT and iNKT, though diverse VJ usage argued against such confounding for most clonotypes. Compared with coincidental sharing between unrelated individuals, out-of-frame TCR alpha sequences shared between twins had an excess of sequences with low generation probability.

Every donor in the study was a healthy Caucasian. Miltenyi CD45RO+ enrichment and human naive T-cell isolation kits were used to isolate memory (CD45RO+) and naive T cells from PBMC. Sample: memory (CD45RO+) T cells sorted from blood. This specimen's cell subset or site label, interpreted: CD45RO+ enriched T cells. The TCR was taken from a woman between 18 and 29 years old in good health.

The nucleotides are TGCGCCAGCAGCTTGGTGGGGGGGAGATACAATGAGCAGTTCTTC. The encoded protein is CASSLVGGRYNEQFF. The sequence is built from TRBV5-1 and TRBJ2-1, with 7 bases in between that match TRBD2. Relative to germline, V is missing 0 bases and J is missing 4 bases, with 4 bases of the junction outside any gene match. From its cysteine to its phenylalanine, the CDR3 spans 15 amino acids. Only CDR3 DNA remains: 45 bases, in frame from the first base. CDR1 and CDR2, per the germline V gene, are SGHRS and YFSETQ.